The clone carrying this TCR beta chain has just a few counts. The antigen remains unidentified. The sample belongs to a study of cytomegalovirus exposure and HLA in healthy donors. General study findings and limits: An analysis done earlier found most TCR beta V segments productive about 87% or about 30% of the time. In the analysis, some V segments, TRBV6-2 and TRBV6-3 included, were excluded as indistinguishable. Later, an analysis found that common viral pathogens appeared to be linked with several of the most significant clusters. Reportedly, cytomegalovirus status was diagnosed with high sensitivity and specificity.

PCR employed 60 Vbeta and 13 Jbeta primers. Sequencing used immunoSEQ multiplex PCR; TCRdb keeps in-frame clones, though not all of them. The table has about 270,000 clones, 70% to 90% seen once. V was pared by 7 bases and J by 2 bases, with 9 bases of the junction left unmatched. Germline CDR1 is GTSNPN and CDR2 is SVGIG (reference sequence). The CDR3 is 14 amino acids. Sequencing was performed on PBMCs. This chain links TRBV30 with TRBJ2-3; TRBD2 aligns across 7 bases. The TCR sequence derives from a middle-aged man in good health and CMV-seropositive. The CDR3 loop reads CASHLADNTDTQYF. The CDR3 DNA reads TGTGCCTCCCATCTAGCGGATAACACAGATACGCAGTATTTT.